This TCR beta chain was sequenced for a study of graft-versus-host responses after intestinal transplantation. Sequenced by immunoSEQ multiplex PCR; TCRdb stores in-frame clones only, minus some. Among approximately 19,000 clones listed, approximately 92% were seen once. V lost 6 bases and J lost 1, with 11 bases in between. Germline-derived CDR1 and CDR2 are SGDLS and YYNGEE. This CDR3 is 13 amino acids long. The chain couples TRBV9 to TRBJ2-7; no clear D gene. The TCR sequence derives from a human patient who received an intestinal transplant, so some T cells may come from the graft donor. The sequences come from PBMCs, collected around 350 days after transplant. CDR3 loop: CASNYGPSYEQYF. As DNA, the CDR3 is TGTGCCAGCAATTACGGACCATCCTACGAGCAGTACTTC.